This T cell receptor beta chain is from a study of shared clonotypes between healthy human individuals (dated by TCRdb to about 2020). For the wider study: The cohort included a few men and a couple of women between 18 and 49 years of age. For each donor, CD4 naive and CD4 memory were each given three plates, CD8 naive was given two plates, and CD8 memory was given one plate. Blood TCR repertoires of 5 or 6 healthy adults were deeply sequenced to estimate repertoire size and the extent of clonotype sharing between individuals. Libraries were prepared and TCR repertoires were sequenced by different laboratories using diverse techniques, in order to increase sequencing depth and limit assay-specific biases. Leukapheresis yielded between about 0.8 and 8.9 billion PBMCs per donor.

CD8 naive samples were obtained by positive selection for CCR7 among CD45RO-negative cells, yielding a CD45RA+CCR7+ population from which TemRA cells were excluded. The donors were healthy, HIV-negative adults who had no recently reported acute infections or vaccinations. Every donor was a Caucasian adult living in Nashville, Tennessee, USA. Blood was collected by leukapheresis, and PBMCs were isolated by Ficoll-Histopaque density gradient centrifugation and then cryopreserved in liquid nitrogen vapor phase. Purity and quantity of every magnetically sorted T cell population were checked by analytical flow cytometry. Genomic DNA was isolated from every sorted fraction and measured by UV absorbance on a Nanodrop 2000c. A remark on this clone: Its target antigen remains unknown. No per-base quality is available; no much larger clone lies one base away.

Using the deep immunoSEQ assay, TCR CDR3 regions were amplified from genomic DNA by multiplex PCR. For each cell subset, the extracted genomic DNA was distributed evenly across all wells of several immunoSEQ 96-well plates, and each plate served as one replicate. For sorted subsets, 150 to 250 ng of genomic DNA, equivalent to 25,000 to 35,000 T cell genomes, went into each replicate PCR. Purified libraries were quantified with a Qubit 3.0 fluorometer, sized on a Bioanalyzer 2100, and re-quantified with the KAPA Library Quantification kit. A separate single-read 150-cycle Illumina NextSeq 550 flow cell was used to sequence each immunoSEQ 96-well plate. The original pipeline was this. Because the immunoSEQ output included only junctional sequences and no quality scores, the filtering could not be the same as the filtering used for full-length reads. Sequences were annotated with PyIR, a Python wrapper for IgBLAST v1.9, and V/J genes and CDR3 were assigned using IMGT germline references. Reads were removed for weak V/J assignments (E-value above 1e-6), missing CDR3, stop codons, out-of-frame junctions, or ambiguous translated residues. A V3J clonotype was defined by an identical inferred V gene, J gene, and CDR3 amino acid sequence. Percentage overlap between repertoires was calculated by dividing the number of shared unique clonotypes by the size of the smaller repertoire. Repertoire richness was assessed with RTK rarefaction, the Chao1 estimator, and Recon v2.1 estimates of unobserved clonotypes. Generation probabilities for all TCRbeta clonotypes obtained by the gDNA method from a handful of donors were computed using OLGA. This is the immuneACCESS table as TCRdb keeps it, with only in-frame sequences that have V and J called. A part of the clones is gone; compared with another copy, unresolved V genes explain less than half, and the rest is unexplained. The D gene and trimming were derived from the DNA, and the V and J assignments and clone size from that table. The sample contains 660,000 or so clones, approximately 96% of them found a single time. 0.11% of the sample is held by the ten biggest clonotypes.

From its cysteine to its phenylalanine, the CDR3 spans 16 amino acids. Solely the CDR3 DNA is kept, with 48 bases framed from the first base. Looking up the germline V gene yields CDR1 MDHEN and CDR2 SYDVKM. V is cut back by 7 bases and J by 0 bases, with 12 bases in the junction unmatched. Beyond this particular receptor, the publication reports: Only blood was sampled, and tissue TCR repertoires likely differ from those in blood. Compared with non-shared clonotypes, the clonotypes found in all four sorted-subset donors had higher generation probabilities. When a few donors were compared, the shared fraction of clonotypes was about 5% for naive CD4, about 4% for naive CD8, 2% to 2.5% for memory CD4, and 0.35% to 0.5% for memory CD8. The small number of donors limited the genetic and exposure-history diversity represented. Estimated clonotype richness was generally larger for naive than for memory subsets. Pairwise subsampling indicated that sequencing depth was expected to affect the degree of clonotype sharing among donors. Even with the large sequencing depth, rarefaction of the sorted-subset datasets indicated that sequencing was incomplete.

Recombination joined TRBV28 with TRBJ2-7; a stretch of 7 junction bases matches TRBD1. The sequenced sample consisted of naive CD8+ T cells sorted from blood. The meaning of the sample's cell subset or site label: CD45RA+CCR7+. The receptor's source is a woman under 40 in good health. The CDR3: CASNLGLTGSSYEQYF. The nucleotide sequence reads as follows: TGTGCCAGCAATTTGGGATTGACAGGGAGCTCCTACGAGCAGTACTTC.